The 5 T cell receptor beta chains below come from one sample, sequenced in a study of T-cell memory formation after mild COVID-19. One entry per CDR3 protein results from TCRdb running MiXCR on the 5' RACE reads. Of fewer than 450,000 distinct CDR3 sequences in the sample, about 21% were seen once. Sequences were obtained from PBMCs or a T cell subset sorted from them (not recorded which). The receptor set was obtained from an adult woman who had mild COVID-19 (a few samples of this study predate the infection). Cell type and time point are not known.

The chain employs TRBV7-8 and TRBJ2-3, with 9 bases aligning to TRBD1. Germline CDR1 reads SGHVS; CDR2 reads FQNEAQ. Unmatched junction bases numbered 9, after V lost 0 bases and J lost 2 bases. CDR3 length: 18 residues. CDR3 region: CASSLASRTGVTTDTQYF. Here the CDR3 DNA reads TGTGCCAGCAGCTTAGCGTCCCGGACAGGGGTTACCACAGATACGCAGTATTTT. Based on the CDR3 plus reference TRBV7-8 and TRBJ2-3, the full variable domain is GAGVSQSPRYKVAKRGQDVALRCDPISGHVSLFWYQQALGQGPEFLTYFQNEAQLDKSGLPSDRFFAERPEGSVSTLKIQRTQQEDSAVYLCASSLASRTGVTTDTQYFGPGTRLTVL.

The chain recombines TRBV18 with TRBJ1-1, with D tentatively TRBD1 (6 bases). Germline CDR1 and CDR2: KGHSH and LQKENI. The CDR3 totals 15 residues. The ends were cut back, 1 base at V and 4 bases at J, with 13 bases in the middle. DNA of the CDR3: TGTGCCAGCTCACCACGTTCACAGGGTTTCACTGAAGCTTTCTTT. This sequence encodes CASSPRSQGFTEAFF.

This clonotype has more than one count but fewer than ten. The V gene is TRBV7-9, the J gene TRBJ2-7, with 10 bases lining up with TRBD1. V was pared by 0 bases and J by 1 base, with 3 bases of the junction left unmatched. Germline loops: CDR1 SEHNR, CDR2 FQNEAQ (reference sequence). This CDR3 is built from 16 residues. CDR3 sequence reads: CASSLAPGQGSYEQYF. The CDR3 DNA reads TGTGCCAGCAGCTTAGCCCCGGGACAGGGGTCCTACGAGCAGTACTTC.

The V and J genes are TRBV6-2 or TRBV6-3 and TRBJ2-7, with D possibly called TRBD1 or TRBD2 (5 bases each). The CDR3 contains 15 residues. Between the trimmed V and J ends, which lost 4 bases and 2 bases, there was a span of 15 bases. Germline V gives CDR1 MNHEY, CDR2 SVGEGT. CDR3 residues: CASSSDRDPPYEQYF. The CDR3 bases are TGTGCCAGCAGTTCCGACCGGGACCCGCCCTACGAGCAGTACTTC.

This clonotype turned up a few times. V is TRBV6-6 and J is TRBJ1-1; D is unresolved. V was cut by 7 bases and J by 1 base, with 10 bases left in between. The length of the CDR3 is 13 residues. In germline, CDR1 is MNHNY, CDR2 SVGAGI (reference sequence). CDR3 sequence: CASIRTPNTEAFF. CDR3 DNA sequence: TGTGCCAGCATTCGTACACCGAACACTGAAGCTTTCTTT.